A few counts support the clone carrying this TCR beta chain. This entry comes from a study of tumor-infiltrating lymphocytes in primary liver carcinoma. The investigators made TCR beta cDNA from about 510 ng total RNA, using a constant-region primer. Three nested multiplex PCR rounds, a slightly modified ARM-PCR method, built the TCR beta libraries. TCRdb independently ran MiXCR on the multiplex PCR reads; one entry per CDR3 protein. Of under 110,000 distinct CDR3 sequences in the sample, 65% to 75% were seen once. RNA and DNA were co-extracted from approximately 20-30 mg of unsorted bulk tissue. All of the tumor samples contained over 80% viable tumor cells. Sequenced: liver tumor tissue from sampling region 2. Indicated subset: tumor region T2, inferior pole. This clonotype was obtained from an older woman with primary liver carcinoma and hepatitis B virus infection.

The DNA for the CDR3 is TGTGCCAGCAGTTACTCTGGGTCTCAGTACGAGCAGTACTTC. This codes for CASSYSGSQYEQYF. The rearrangement links TRBV6-6 to TRBJ2-7, with D uncertain. The V gene's germline CDR1 is MNHNY and CDR2 SVGAGI (reference sequence). CDR3 length: 14 amino acids. The ends were cut back, 0 bases at V and 4 bases at J, with 10 bases in the middle.